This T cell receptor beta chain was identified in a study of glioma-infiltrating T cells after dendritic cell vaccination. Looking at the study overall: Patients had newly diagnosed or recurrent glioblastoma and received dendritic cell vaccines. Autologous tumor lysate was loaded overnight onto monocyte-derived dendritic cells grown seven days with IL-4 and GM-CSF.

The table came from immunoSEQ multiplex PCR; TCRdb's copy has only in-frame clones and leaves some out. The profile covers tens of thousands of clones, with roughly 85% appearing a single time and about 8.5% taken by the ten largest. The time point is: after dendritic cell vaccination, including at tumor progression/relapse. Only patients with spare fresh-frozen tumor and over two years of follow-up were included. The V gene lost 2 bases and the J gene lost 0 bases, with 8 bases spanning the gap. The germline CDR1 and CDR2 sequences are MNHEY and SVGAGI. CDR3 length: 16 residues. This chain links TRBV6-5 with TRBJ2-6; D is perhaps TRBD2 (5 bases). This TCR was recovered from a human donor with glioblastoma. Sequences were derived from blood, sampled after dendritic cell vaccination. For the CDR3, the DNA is TGTGCCAGCAGTTACGGAGGTAACTCTGGGGCCAACGTCCTGACTTTC. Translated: CASSYGGNSGANVLTF.